The rows below give T cell receptor beta chains drawn from one sample of a study of regulatory T cells in long-lasting Graves disease. TCRdb analysed the multiplex PCR reads with MiXCR anew, one entry per CDR3 protein. The data show roughly 560,000 distinct CDR3 sequences, 9.5% to 15% seen once. These same records also appear under a second study, on T cells in Graves' hyperthyroidism and ophthalmopathy.

The source was peripheral blood mononuclear cells (PBMCs), collected at new diagnosis, from a patient treated with antithyroid drugs. The receptors were sampled from a woman aged 25 to 39 with Graves disease. Each CDR3 is given without its conserved first and last residue. D genes are given only for firm matches. Some rows mark clone size as missing; the rest say once, few, many or name a class of expanded clone.

D	size	V	CDR3
NA	many	TRBV19	ASSIPQAVYGYT
NA	many	TRBV27	ASSSVNQPQH
NA	many	TRBV20-1	SARLSWNNEQF
TRBD2	few	TRBV28	ASRTGEGGRAMNEQF
TRBD1	many	TRBV24-1	ATSDTDRGSLNEQF
NA	few	TRBV5-1	ASSLGGEIYGYT
NA	NA	TRBV19	ASSIDLGSLGYGYT
NA	many	TRBV2	ASSYDRYNEQF
NA	many	TRBV27	ASGPPREGEAF
TRBD1	many	TRBV5-5	ASSFTGQGYNEQF
NA	many	TRBV7-9	ASSGSNSLAREQY
NA	many	TRBV30	AWSGAGRRVFGYT
NA	NA	TRBV19	ASKNRAYGPEDTQY
NA	NA	TRBV7-9	ASSLDPSGIYNEQF
NA	NA	TRBV11-2	ASSSPQYTDTQY
TRBD2	many	TRBV4-3	ASSQGLAGGSYEQY
TRBD2	NA	TRBV29-1	SVTPGLVYNEQF
NA	few	TRBV4-3	ASSQEPPGTPYNEQF
NA	many	TRBV30	AWSVQGFEQF
NA	few	TRBV3-1	ASSHWDPPGDGELF
TRBD2	NA	TRBV4-3	ASSRGLAGQETQF
NA	NA	TRBV6-1	ASTSRLRGQF
NA	NA	TRBV4-1	ASSPTQGGGTEAF
NA	many	TRBV14	ASSQDSRTSWGYNEQF
TRBD2	many	TRBV7-2	ASSRRAGGPGELF
NA	NA	TRBV12-3/TRBV12-4	ASSSWTVNEQF
NA	NA	TRBV27	ASSLSGGAGEQY
TRBD2	few	TRBV24-1	ATSDATSGRVVGETQY
TRBD2	few	TRBV15	ATSRALAGARDTQY
TRBD1	NA	TRBV20-1	SAGSPWGQNYNEQF
TRBD1	many	TRBV4-1	ASSSKPGQGTEQY
NA	many	TRBV7-9	ASSFRPFSGQLSYNEQF
NA	many	TRBV5-1	ASSPGVGSSSPLH
TRBD2	many	TRBV20-1	SARGLAGRGNEQF
TRBD1	few	TRBV6-1	ASRRLQGGGGYT
NA	NA	TRBV9	ASSVVAGLGYTQY
NA	many	TRBV7-9	ASRSVPSYNEQF
NA	few	TRBV6-1	ASSDHFNLYEQY
NA	many	TRBV5-6	ASSLKVSGGVNGEQF
NA	many	TRBV20-1	SAMSSPGVETQY
TRBD2	few	TRBV7-2	ASSLTSGAADTQY
TRBD2	many	TRBV7-2	ASSPRLAGADTQY
NA	many	TRBV7-2	ASSFSGQPQH
TRBD1	many	TRBV7-9	ASSLVPRTGQETQY
TRBD1	many	TRBV2	ASDRDEKLF
NA	many	TRBV5-4	ASRNDRNSPLH
NA	many	TRBV7-8	ASSLNFGAMNTEAF
TRBD2	many	TRBV18	ASSPPGLAGPGYEQY